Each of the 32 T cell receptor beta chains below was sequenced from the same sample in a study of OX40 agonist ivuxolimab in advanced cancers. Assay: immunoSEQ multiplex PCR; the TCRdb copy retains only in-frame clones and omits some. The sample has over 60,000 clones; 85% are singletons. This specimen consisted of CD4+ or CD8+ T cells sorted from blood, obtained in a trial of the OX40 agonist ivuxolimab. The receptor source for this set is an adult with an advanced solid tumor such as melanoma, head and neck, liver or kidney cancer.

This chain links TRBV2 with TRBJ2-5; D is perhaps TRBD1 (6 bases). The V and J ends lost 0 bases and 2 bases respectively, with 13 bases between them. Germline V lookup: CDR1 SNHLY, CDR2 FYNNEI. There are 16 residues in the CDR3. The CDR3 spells CASSEALRQGQETQYF. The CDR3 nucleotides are TGTGCCAGCAGTGAAGCGCTTCGGCAGGGGCAAGAGACCCAGTACTTC.

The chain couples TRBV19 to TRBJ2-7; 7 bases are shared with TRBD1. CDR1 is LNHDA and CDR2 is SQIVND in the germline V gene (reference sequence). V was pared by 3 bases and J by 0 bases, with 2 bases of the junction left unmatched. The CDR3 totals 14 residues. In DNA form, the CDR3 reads TGTGCCAGTAGTATGTACAGGGGCTCCTACGAGCAGTACTTC. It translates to CASSMYRGSYEQYF.

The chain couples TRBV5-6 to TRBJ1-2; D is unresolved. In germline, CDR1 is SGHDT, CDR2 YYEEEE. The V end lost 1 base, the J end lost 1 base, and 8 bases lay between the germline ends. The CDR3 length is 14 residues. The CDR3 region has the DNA TGTGCCAGCAGCTTGCGGTCAGTTAACTATGGCTACACCTTC. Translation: CASSLRSVNYGYTF.

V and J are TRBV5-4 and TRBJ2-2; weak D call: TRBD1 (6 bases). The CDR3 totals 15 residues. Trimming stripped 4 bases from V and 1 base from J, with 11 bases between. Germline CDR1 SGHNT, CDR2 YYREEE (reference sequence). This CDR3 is CASSPDSLNTGELFF. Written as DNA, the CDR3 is TGTGCCAGCAGCCCGGACAGCCTGAACACCGGGGAGCTGTTTTTT. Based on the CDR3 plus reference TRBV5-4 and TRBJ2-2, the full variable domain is ETGVTQSPTHLIKTRGQQVTLRCSSQSGHNTVSWYQQALGQGPQFIFQYYREEENGRGNFPPRFSGLQFPNYSSELNVNALELDDSALYLCASSPDSLNTGELFFGEGSRLTVL.

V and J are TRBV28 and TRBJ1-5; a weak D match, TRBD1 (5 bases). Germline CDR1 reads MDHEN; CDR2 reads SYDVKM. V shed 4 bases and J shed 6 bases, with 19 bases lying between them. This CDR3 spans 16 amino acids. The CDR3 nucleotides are TGTGCCAGCAGTTCCCTCAGTTTGTCCGGGACTCAGCCCCAGCATTTT. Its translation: CASSSLSLSGTQPQHF.

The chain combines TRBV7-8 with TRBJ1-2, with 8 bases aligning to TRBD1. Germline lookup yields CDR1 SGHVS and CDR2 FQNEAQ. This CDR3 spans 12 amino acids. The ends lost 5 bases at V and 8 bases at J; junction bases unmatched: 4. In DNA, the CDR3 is TGTGCCAGCAGCCTGACAGGGGTAGGCTACACCTTC. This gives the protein CASSLTGVGYTF.

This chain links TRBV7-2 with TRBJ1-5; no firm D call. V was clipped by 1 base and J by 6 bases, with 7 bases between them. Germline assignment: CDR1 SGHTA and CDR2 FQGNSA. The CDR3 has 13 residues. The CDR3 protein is CASSLGGSQPQHF. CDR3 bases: TGTGCCAGCAGCTTAGGAGGTTCTCAGCCCCAGCATTTT.

CDR3 DNA sequence: TGTGCCAGCAGCTCACAGGGTCCCCCGAACACCGGGGAGCTGTTTTTT. Protein sequence: CASSSQGPPNTGELFF. The chain joins TRBV7-3 to TRBJ2-2; a possible D gene is TRBD1 (6 bases). CDR1 and CDR2 from the germline V gene are SGHTA and FQGTGA. V dropped 4 bases and J dropped 0 bases, with 12 bases sitting between them. This CDR3 spans 16 amino acids.

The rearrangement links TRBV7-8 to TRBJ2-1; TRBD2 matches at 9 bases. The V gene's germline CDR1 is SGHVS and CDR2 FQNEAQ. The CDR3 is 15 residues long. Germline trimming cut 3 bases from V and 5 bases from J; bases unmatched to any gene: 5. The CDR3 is CASSLVRLADNEQFF. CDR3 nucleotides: TGTGCCAGCAGCTTGGTACGACTAGCGGACAATGAGCAGTTCTTC.

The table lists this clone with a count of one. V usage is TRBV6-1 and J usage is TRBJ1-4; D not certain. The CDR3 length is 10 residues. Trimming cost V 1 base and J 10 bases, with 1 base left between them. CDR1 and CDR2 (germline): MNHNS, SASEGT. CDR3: CASSEVKLFF. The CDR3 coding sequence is TGTGCCAGCAGTGAAGTAAAACTGTTTTTT.

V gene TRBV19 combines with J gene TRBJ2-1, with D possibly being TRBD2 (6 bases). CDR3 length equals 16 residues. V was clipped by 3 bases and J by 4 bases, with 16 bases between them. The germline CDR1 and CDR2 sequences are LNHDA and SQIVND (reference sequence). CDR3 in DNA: TGTGCCAGTAGTATCGTCCAAGCGGGCGGGTACAATGAGCAGTTCTTC. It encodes CASSIVQAGGYNEQFF.

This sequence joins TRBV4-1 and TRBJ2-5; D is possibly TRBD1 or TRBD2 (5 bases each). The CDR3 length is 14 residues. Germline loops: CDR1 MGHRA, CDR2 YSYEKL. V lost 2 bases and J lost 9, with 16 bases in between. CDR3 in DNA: TGCGCCAGCAGCCAACCCCGGGACCCAACATCCCAGTACTTC. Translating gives CASSQPRDPTSQYF.

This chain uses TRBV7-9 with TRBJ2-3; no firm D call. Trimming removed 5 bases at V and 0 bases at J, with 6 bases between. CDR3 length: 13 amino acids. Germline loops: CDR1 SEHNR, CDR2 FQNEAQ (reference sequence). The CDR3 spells CASSQSSTDTQYF. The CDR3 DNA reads TGTGCCAGCAGCCAGTCTAGCACAGATACGCAGTATTTT.

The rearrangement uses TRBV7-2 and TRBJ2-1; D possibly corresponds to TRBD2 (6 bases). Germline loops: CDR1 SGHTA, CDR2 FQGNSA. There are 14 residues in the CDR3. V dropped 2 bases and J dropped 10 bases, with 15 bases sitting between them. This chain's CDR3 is CASSLQGGLLEQFF. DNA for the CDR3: TGTGCCAGCAGCTTACAGGGAGGTCTTTTGGAGCAGTTCTTC.

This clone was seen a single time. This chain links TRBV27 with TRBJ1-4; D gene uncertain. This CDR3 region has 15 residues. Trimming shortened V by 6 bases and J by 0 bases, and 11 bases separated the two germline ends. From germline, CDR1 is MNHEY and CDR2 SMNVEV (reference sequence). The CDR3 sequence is CASSEELATNEKLFF. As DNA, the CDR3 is TGTGCCAGCAGCGAGGAGCTTGCAACTAATGAAAAACTGTTTTTT.

The CDR3 protein is CASSLSPSSYEQYF. The CDR3 nucleotides are TGCGCCAGCAGCCTATCCCCTAGCTCCTACGAGCAGTACTTC. The chain uses TRBV5-1 and TRBJ2-7; the D is unclear. The germline V gene encodes CDR1 SGHRS and CDR2 YFSETQ. The CDR3 loop spans 14 amino acids. With 4 bases removed from V and 0 bases from J, the gap between germline ends came to 11 bases.

The CDR3: CASSVGLGSLNTEAFF. The CDR3 coding sequence is TGTGCCAGCAGCGTAGGGCTGGGCAGCTTGAACACTGAAGCTTTCTTT. The chain uses TRBV9 and TRBJ1-1; no firm D call. Deletions cut 0 bases from V and 0 bases from J, with 12 bases between. This CDR3 is built from 16 residues. In germline, CDR1 is SGDLS, CDR2 YYNGEE. Drawing the rest from reference TRBV9 and TRBJ1-1, the complete variable domain is DSGVTQTPKHLITATGQRVTLRCSPRSGDLSVYWYQQSLDQGLQFLIQYYNGEERAKGNILERFSAQQFPDLHSELNLSSLELGDSALYFCASSVGLGSLNTEAFFGQGTRLTVV.

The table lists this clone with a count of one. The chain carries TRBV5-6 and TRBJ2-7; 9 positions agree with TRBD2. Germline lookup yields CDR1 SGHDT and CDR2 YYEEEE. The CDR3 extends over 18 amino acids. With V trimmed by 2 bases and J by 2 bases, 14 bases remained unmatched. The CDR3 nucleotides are TGTGCCAGCAGCTTTAGGAGAAGCGGGAGGCTAAAAACCTACGAGCAGTACTTC. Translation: CASSFRRSGRLKTYEQYF. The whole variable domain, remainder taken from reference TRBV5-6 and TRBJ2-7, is DAGVTQSPTHLIKTRGQQVTLRCSPKSGHDTVSWYQQALGQGPQFIFQYYEEEERQRGNFPDRFSGHQFPNYSSELNVNALLLGDSALYLCASSFRRSGRLKTYEQYFGPGTRLTVT.

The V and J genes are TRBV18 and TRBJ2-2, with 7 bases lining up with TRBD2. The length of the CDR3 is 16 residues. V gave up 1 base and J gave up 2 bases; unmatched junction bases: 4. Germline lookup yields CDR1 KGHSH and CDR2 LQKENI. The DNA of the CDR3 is TGTGCCAGCTCACCACGGCTAGCGGATAACACCGGGGAGCTGTTTTTT. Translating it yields CASSPRLADNTGELFF.

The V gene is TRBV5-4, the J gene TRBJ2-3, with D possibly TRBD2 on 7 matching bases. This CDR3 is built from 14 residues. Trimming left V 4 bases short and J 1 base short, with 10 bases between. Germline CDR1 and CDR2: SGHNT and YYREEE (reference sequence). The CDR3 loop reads CASSGGGRTDTQYF. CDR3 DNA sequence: TGTGCCAGCAGCGGGGGGGGGCGCACAGATACGCAGTATTTT.

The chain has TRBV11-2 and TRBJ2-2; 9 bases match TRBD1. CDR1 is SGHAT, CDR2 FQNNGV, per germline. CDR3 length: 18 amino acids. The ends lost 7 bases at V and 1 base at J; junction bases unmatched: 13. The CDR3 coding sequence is TGTGCCAGCATCACTAATCTCGGGACAGGGTTGAACACCGGGGAGCTGTTTTTT. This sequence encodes CASITNLGTGLNTGELFF.

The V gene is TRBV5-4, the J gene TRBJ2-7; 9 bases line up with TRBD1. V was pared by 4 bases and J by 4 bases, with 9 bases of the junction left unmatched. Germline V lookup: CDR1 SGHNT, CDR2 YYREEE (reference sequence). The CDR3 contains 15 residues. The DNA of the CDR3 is TGTGCCAGCAGCGGGACAGGGCCTAGCGGATACGAGCAGTACTTC. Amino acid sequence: CASSGTGPSGYEQYF.

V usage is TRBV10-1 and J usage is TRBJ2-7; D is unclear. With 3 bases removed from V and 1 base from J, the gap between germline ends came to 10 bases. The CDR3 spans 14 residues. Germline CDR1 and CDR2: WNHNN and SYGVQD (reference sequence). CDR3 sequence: CASSDPLRSYEQYF. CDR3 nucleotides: TGCGCCAGCAGTGACCCTCTTAGGTCCTACGAGCAGTACTTC.

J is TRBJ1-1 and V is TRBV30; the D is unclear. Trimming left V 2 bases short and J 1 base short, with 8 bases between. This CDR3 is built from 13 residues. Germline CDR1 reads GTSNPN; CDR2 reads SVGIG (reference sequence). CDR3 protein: CAWSLGSNTEAFF. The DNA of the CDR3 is TGTGCCTGGAGTCTAGGGTCGAACACTGAAGCTTTCTTT.

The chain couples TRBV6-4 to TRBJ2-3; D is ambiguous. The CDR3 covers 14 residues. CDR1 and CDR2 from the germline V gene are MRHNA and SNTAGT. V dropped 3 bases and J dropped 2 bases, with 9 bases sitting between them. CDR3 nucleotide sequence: TGTGCCAGCAGTGATACAGCGTTCACAGATACGCAGTATTTT. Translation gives CASSDTAFTDTQYF.

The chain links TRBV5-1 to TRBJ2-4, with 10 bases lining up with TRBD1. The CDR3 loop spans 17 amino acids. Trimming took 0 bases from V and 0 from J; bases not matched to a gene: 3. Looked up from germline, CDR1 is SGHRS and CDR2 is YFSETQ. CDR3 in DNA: TGCGCCAGCAGCTTGGAGGGGACAGGGGTAGCCAAAAACATTCAGTACTTC. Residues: CASSLEGTGVAKNIQYF.

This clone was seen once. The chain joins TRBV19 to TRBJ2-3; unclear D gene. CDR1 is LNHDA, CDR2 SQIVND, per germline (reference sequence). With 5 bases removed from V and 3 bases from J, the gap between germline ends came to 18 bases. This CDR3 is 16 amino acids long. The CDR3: CASSPRTRSPTDTQYF. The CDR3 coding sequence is TGTGCCAGTAGTCCCCGGACCCGATCTCCTACAGATACGCAGTATTTT.

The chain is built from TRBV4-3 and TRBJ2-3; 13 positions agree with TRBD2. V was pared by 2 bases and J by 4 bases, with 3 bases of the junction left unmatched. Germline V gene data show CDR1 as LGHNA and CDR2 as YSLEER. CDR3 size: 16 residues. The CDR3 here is CASSQTLAGGPDTQYF. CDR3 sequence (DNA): TGCGCCAGCAGCCAAACACTAGCGGGGGGGCCAGATACGCAGTATTTT.

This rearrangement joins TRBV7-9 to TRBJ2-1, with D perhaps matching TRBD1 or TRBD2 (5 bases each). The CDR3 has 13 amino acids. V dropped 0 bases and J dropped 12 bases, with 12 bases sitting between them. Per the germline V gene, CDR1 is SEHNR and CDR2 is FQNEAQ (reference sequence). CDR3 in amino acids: CASSLAGTVRQFF. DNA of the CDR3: TGTGCCAGCAGCTTAGCTGGGACGGTAAGGCAGTTCTTC.

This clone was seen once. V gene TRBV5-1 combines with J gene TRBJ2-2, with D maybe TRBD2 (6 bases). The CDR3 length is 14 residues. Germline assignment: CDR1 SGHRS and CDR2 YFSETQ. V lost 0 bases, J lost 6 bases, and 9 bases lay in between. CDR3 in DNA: TGCGCCAGCAGCTTGGGCGGAGGGTCCGGGGAGCTGTTTTTT. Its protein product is CASSLGGGSGELFF.

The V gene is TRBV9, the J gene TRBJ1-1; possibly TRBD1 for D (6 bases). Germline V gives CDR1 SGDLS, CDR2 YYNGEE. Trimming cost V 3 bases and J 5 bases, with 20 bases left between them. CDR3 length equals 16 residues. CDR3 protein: CASSADSPLPGTEAFF. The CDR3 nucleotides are TGTGCCAGCAGCGCGGACAGTCCTCTCCCCGGGACTGAAGCTTTCTTT.

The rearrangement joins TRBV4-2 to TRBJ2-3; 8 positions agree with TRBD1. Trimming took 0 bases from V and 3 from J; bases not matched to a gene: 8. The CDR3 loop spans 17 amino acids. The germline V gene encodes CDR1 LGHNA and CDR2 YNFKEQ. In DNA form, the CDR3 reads TGTGCCAGCAGCCAAGAGAGTGGACAGGGTGGTACAGATACGCAGTATTTT. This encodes CASSQESGQGGTDTQYF.